The 5 T cell receptor beta chains below were found in one sample sequenced in a study of shared clonotypes between healthy human individuals. Measured with immunoSEQ multiplex PCR; TCRdb has only the in-frame clones, and not every one. The sample holds approximately 1.4 million clones, 95% to 99% seen once. The sample consisted of naive CD4+ T cells sorted from blood. Subset reported: CD45RA+ positively selected. The receptors stem from a man aged 25-45 years in good health.

V usage is TRBV9 and J usage is TRBJ2-3; 10 nucleotides agree with TRBD2. Germline V lookup: CDR1 SGDLS, CDR2 YYNGEE. This CDR3 has 16 amino acids. The junction had 10 bases not matched to a gene; V was cut back by 0 bases and J by 9 bases. The CDR3 DNA sequence: TGTGCCAGCAGCGTAGGGCTAGCGGGGGCCCAATTCACGCAGTATTTT. Its translation is CASSVGLAGAQFTQYF.

The rearrangement joins TRBV19 to TRBJ2-1, with D perhaps matching TRBD1 (6 bases). CDR1 and CDR2 from the germline V gene are LNHDA and SQIVND (reference sequence). Trimming removed 0 bases at V and 13 bases at J, with 10 bases between. The CDR3 is made up of 12 amino acids. The CDR3 DNA follows: TGTGCCAGTAGTATAGAGGGGACATCTCAGTTCTTC. It encodes CASSIEGTSQFF.

Note on this clone: The sample carries other DNA sequences with the same CDR3. The rearrangement links TRBV6-6 to TRBJ2-7; no definite D call. The V and J ends lost 4 bases and 2 bases respectively, with 6 bases between them. The germline CDR1 and CDR2 sequences are MNHNY and SVGAGI (reference sequence). The CDR3 length is 12 residues. CDR3: CASSSSAYEQYF. For the CDR3, the DNA is TGTGCCAGCAGTTCGTCGGCCTACGAGCAGTACTTC.

The rearrangement joins TRBV27 to TRBJ2-7; 7 bases are shared with TRBD2. The germline CDR1 and CDR2 sequences are MNHEY and SMNVEV (reference sequence). This CDR3 has 24 amino acids. The V and J ends lost 0 bases and 0 bases, in that order; junction bases with no gene match: 29. The CDR3 coding sequence is TGTGCCAGCAGTTTATCGAGGCACTGGGGGGAGGTCCGTGGTGGCGGGAGAGGCTCCTACGAGCAGTACTTC. It specifies CASSLSRHWGEVRGGGRGSYEQYF.

V and J are TRBV9 and TRBJ1-4, with 7 bases identical to TRBD1. The ends lost 4 bases at V and 3 bases at J; junction bases unmatched: 6. In germline, CDR1 is SGDLS, CDR2 YYNGEE. This CDR3 is 15 amino acids long. CDR3 nucleotides: TGTGCCAGCAGCTCCCGAGGGACAGCTAATGAAAAACTGTTTTTT. Amino acid sequence: CASSSRGTANEKLFF.